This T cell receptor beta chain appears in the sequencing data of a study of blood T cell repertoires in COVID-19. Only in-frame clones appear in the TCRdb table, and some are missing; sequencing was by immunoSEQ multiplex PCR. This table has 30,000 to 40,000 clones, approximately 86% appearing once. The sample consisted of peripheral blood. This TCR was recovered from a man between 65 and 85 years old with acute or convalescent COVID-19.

The DNA for the CDR3 is TGTGCCAGCCGCGGGGTGAATCAGCCCCAGCATTTT. Translated: CASRGVNQPQHF. The rearrangement uses TRBV28 and TRBJ1-5; D remains unclear. V dropped 8 bases and J dropped 4 bases, with 9 bases sitting between them. This CDR3 is 12 amino acids long. From germline, CDR1 is MDHEN and CDR2 SYDVKM.